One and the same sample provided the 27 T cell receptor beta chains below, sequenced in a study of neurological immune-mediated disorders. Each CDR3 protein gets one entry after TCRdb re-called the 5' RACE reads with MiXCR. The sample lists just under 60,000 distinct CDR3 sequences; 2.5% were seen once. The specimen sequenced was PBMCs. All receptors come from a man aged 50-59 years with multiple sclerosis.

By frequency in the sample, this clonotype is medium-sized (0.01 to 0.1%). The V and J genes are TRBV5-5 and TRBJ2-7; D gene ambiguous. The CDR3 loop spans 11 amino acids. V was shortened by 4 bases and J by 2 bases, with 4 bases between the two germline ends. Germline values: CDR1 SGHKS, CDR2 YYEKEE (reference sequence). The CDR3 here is CASSPAYEQYF. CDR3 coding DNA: TGTGCCAGCAGCCCCGCCTACGAGCAGTACTTC. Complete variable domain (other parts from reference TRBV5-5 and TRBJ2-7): DAGVTQSPTHLIKTRGQQVTLRCSPISGHKSVSWYQQVLGQGPQFIFQYYEKEERGRGNFPDRFSARQFPNYSSELNVNALLLGDSALYLCASSPAYEQYFGPGTRLTVT.

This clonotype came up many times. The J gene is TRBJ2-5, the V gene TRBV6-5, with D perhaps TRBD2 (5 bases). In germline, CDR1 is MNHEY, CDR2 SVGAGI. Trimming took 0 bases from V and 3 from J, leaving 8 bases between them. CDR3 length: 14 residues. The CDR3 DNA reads TGTGCCAGCAGTTACTCAGGAGGAGAAGAGACCCAGTACTTC. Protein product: CASSYSGGEETQYF.

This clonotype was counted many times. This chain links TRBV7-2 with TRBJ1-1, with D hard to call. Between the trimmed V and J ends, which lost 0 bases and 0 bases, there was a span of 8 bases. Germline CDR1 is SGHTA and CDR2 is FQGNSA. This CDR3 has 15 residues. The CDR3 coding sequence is TGTGCCAGCAGCTTAGCGGGCAGGATGAACACTGAAGCTTTCTTT. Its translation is CASSLAGRMNTEAFF.

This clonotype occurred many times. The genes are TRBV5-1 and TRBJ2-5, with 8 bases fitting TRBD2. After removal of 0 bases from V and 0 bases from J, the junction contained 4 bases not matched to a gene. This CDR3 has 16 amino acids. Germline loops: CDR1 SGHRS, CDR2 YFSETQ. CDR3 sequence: CASSLGPAGDQETQYF. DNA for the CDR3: TGCGCCAGCAGCTTGGGGCCAGCGGGGGACCAAGAGACCCAGTACTTC.

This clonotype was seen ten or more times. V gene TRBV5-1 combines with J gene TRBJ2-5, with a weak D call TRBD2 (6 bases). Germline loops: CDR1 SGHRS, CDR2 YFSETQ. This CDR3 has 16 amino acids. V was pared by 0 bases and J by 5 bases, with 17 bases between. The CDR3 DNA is TGCGCCAGCAGCTTGGCCGACGGGGGAGCGGCGGAGACCCAGTACTTC. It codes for CASSLADGGAAETQYF.

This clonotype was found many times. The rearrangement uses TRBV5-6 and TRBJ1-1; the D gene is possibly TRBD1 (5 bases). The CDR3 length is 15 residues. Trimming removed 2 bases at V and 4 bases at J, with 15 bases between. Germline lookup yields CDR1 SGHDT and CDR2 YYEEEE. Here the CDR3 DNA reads TGTGCCAGCAGCTTATATAGGGGCCGGGGCACTGAAGCTTTCTTT. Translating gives CASSLYRGRGTEAFF.

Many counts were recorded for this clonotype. CDR3 coding DNA: TGTGCCAGCAGTTTAGTGATTAGGGGCGAGCAGTACTTC. This encodes CASSLVIRGEQYF. This chain uses TRBV27 with TRBJ2-7; tentative D call: TRBD1 (5 bases). Trimming pared 2 bases from V and 6 bases from J, leaving 11 bases between. Germline V gives CDR1 MNHEY, CDR2 SMNVEV (reference sequence). This CDR3 has 13 residues.

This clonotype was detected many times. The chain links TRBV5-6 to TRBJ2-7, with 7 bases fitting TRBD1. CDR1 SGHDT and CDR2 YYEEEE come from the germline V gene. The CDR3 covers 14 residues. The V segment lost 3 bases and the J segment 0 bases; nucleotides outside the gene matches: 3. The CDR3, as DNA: TGTGCCAGCAGCTGGACAGGTACCTCCTACGAGCAGTACTTC. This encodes CASSWTGTSYEQYF.

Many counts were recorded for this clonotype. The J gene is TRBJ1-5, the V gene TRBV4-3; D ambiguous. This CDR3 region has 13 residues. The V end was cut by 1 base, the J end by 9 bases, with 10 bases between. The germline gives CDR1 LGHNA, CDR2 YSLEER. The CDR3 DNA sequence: TGCGCCAGCAGCCAAGGTTCCGAAGGGCCCCAGCATTTT. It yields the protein CASSQGSEGPQHF.

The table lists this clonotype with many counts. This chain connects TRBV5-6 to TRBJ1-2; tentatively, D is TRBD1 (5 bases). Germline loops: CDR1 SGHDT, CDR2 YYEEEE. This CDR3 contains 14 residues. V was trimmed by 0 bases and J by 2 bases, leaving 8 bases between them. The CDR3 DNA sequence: TGTGCCAGCAGCTTGGGAACAGGAAACTATGGCTACACCTTC. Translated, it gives CASSLGTGNYGYTF.

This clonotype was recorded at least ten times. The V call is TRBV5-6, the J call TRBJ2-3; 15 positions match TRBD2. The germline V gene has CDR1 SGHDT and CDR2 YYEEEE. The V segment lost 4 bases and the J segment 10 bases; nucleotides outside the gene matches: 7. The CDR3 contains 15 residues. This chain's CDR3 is CASSRGTSGGNPQYF. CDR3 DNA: TGTGCCAGCAGCCGGGGGACTAGCGGGGGGAACCCGCAGTATTTT.

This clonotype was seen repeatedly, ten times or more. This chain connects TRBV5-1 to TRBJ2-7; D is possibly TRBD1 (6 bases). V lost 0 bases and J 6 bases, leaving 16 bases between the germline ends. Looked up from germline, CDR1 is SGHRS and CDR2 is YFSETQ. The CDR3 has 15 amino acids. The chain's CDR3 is CASSLGAGAPGEQYF. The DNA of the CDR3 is TGCGCCAGCAGCTTGGGGGCAGGGGCCCCAGGCGAGCAGTACTTC.

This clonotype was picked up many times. Written as DNA, the CDR3 is TGTGCCAGCAGCCCTCGACTAGCGGAGAGCTACGAGCAGTACTTC. Its protein product is CASSPRLAESYEQYF. The genes are TRBV9 and TRBJ2-7; 9 bases fit TRBD2. The CDR3 loop spans 15 amino acids. The junction had 8 bases not matched to a gene; V was cut back by 4 bases and J by 3 bases. The germline V gene encodes CDR1 SGDLS and CDR2 YYNGEE. The entire variable domain, with the rest obtained from reference TRBV9 and TRBJ2-7, is as follows: DSGVTQTPKHLITATGQRVTLRCSPRSGDLSVYWYQQSLDQGLQFLIQYYNGEERAKGNILERFSAQQFPDLHSELNLSSLELGDSALYFCASSPRLAESYEQYFGPGTRLTVT.

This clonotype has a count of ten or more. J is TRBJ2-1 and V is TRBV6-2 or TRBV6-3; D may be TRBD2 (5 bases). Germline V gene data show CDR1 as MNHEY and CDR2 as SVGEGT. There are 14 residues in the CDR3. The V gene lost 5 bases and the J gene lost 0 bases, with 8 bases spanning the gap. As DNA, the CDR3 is TGTGCCAGCAGTCAGAGCGGCTCCTACAATGAGCAGTTCTTC. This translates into CASSQSGSYNEQFF.

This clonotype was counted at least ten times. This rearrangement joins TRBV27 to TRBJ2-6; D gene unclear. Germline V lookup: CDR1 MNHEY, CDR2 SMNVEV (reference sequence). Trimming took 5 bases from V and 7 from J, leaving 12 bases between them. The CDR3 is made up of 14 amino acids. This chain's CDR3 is CASSHGLDANVLTF. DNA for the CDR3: TGTGCCAGCAGTCACGGGTTGGATGCCAACGTCCTGACTTTC. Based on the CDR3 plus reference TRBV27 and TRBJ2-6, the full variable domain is EAQVTQNPRYLITVTGKKLTVTCSQNMNHEYMSWYRQDPGLGLRQIYYSMNVEVTDKGDVPEGYKVSRKEKRNFPLILESPSPNQTSLYFCASSHGLDANVLTFGAGSRLTVL.

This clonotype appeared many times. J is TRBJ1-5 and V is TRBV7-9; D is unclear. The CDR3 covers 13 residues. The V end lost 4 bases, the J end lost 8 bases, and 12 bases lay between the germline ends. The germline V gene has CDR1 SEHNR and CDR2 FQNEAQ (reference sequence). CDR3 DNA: TGTGCCAGCAGCTGGAATGATTTGGAGCCCCAGCATTTT. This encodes CASSWNDLEPQHF. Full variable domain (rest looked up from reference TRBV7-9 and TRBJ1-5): DTGVSQNPRHKITKRGQNVTFRCDPISEHNRLYWYRQTLGQGPEFLTYFQNEAQLEKSRLLSDRFSAERPKGSFSTLEIQRTEQGDSAMYLCASSWNDLEPQHFGDGTRLSIL.

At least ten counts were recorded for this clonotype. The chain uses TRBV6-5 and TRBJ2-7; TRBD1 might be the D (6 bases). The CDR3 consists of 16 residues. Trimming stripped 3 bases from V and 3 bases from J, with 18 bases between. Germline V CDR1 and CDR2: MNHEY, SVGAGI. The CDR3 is CASSYLGAGTLYEQYF. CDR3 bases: TGTGCCAGCAGTTATTTAGGGGCCGGGACACTCTACGAGCAGTACTTC.

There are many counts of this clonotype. CDR3 region: CASRRTPGQGFNQPQHF. DNA of the CDR3: TGTGCCAGCAGAAGAACCCCGGGACAGGGTTTCAATCAGCCCCAGCATTTT. The genes are TRBV7-6 and TRBJ1-5; 9 nucleotides line up with TRBD1. This CDR3 has 17 residues. In germline, CDR1 is SGHVS, CDR2 FNYEAQ. The trim removed 6 bases at V and 3 bases at J, leaving 12 bases unmatched.

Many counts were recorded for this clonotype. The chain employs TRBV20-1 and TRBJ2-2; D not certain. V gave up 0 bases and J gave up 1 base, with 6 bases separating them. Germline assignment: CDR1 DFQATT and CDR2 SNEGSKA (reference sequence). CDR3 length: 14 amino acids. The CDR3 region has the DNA TGCAGTGCTAGAGATAACGGGAACACCGGGGAGCTGTTTTTT. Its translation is CSARDNGNTGELFF.

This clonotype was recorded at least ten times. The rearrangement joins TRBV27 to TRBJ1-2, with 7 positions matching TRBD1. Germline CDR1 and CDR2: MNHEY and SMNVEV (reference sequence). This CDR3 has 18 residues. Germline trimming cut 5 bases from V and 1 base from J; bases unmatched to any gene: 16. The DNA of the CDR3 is TGTGCCAGCAGTACTGCCTTCCGGGACAGACTCTTTAACTATGGCTACACCTTC. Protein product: CASSTAFRDRLFNYGYTF.

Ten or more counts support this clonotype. The CDR3 here is CASSLRDRGGTLNTGELFF. The CDR3 nucleotides are TGTGCCAGCAGCCTGCGGGACAGGGGGGGAACTTTGAACACCGGGGAGCTGTTTTTT. This chain joins TRBV7-3 and TRBJ2-2; 11 nucleotides line up with TRBD1. Germline loops: CDR1 SGHTA, CDR2 FQGTGA. Trimming at V came to 5 bases and at J to 1 base, leaving 12 bases not matched to a gene. The CDR3 has 19 amino acids.

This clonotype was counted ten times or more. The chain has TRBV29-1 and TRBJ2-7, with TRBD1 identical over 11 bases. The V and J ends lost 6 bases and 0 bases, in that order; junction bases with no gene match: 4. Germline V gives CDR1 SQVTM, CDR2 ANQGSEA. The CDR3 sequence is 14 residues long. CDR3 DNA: TGCAGCGTCGGGACAGGGGGGAGCTCCTACGAGCAGTACTTC. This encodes CSVGTGGSSYEQYF.

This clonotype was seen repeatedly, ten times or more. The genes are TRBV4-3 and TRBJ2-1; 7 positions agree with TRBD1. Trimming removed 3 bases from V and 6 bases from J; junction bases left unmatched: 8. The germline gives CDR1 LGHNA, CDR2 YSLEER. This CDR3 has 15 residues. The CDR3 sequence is CASSQGQWAINEQFF. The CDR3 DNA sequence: TGCGCCAGCAGCCAGGGACAGTGGGCGATCAATGAGCAGTTCTTC.

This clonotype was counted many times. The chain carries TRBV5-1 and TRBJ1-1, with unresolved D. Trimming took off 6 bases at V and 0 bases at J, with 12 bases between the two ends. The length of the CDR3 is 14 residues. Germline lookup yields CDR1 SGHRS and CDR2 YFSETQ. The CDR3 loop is CASTPGGLNTEAFF. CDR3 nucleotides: TGCGCCAGCACCCCCGGAGGGTTGAACACTGAAGCTTTCTTT.

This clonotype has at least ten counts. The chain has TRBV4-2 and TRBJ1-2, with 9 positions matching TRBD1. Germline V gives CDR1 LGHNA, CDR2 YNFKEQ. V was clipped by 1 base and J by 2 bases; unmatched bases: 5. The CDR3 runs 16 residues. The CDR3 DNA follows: TGTGCCAGCAGCCAAGCTACTGGGACAGGGAACTATGGCTACACCTTC. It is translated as CASSQATGTGNYGYTF.

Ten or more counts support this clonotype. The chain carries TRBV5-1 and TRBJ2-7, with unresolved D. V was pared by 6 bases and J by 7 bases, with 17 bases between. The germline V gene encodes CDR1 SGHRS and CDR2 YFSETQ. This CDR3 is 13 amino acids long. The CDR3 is CASIPSSMGEQYF. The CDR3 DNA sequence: TGCGCCAGCATACCTTCGTCCATGGGGGAGCAGTACTTC.

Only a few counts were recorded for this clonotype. The CDR3 DNA reads as TGTGCCAGCAGTTTCACTGATAAGGATACGCAGTATTTT. Translation gives CASSFTDKDTQYF. This sequence joins TRBV12-3 or TRBV12-4 and TRBJ2-3; D unclear. The length of the CDR3 is 13 residues. Trimming shortened V by 3 bases and J by 6 bases, and 10 bases separated the two germline ends.